The 8 T cell receptor beta chains below all came from one sample that was sequenced in a study of T cell repertoires in cytomegalovirus infection. TCRdb re-called the reads through MiXCR, storing one row per CDR3 protein. Among about 320,000 distinct CDR3 sequences listed, more than 9% were seen once. Source material: PBMCs. Source of these receptors: a human donor in good health (CMV status not recorded). Some clones in this sample may be carry-over from other donors' samples.

The sample holds many counts of this clonotype. The genes are TRBV7-2 and TRBJ2-5; 10 bases align to TRBD2. The germline CDR1 and CDR2 sequences are SGHTA and FQGNSA. V was clipped by 8 bases and J by 5 bases; unmatched bases: 11. This CDR3 is built from 15 residues. As DNA, the CDR3 is TGTGCCAGCGAAGGAGCGGGGGGGCCATATGAGACCCAGTACTTC. It is translated as CASEGAGGPYETQYF. Full variable domain (remainder filled in from reference TRBV7-2 and TRBJ2-5): GAGVSQSPSNKVTEKGKDVELRCDPISGHTALYWYRQSLGQGLEFLIYFQGNSAPDKSGLPSDRFSAERTGGSVSTLTIQRTQQEDSAVYLCASEGAGGPYETQYFGPGTRLLVL.

This clonotype was seen at least ten times. This chain uses TRBV18 with TRBJ1-5, with D perhaps matching TRBD1 (6 bases). The CDR3 runs to 14 residues. Trimming took 1 base from V and 11 from J, leaving 15 bases between them. Germline V gene data show CDR1 as KGHSH and CDR2 as LQKENI. The CDR3, as DNA: TGTGCCAGCTCACCACGGCAGGGGCAATTGTCCCAGCATTTT. It encodes CASSPRQGQLSQHF.

This clonotype has a count of ten or more. The rearrangement links TRBV28 to TRBJ1-5; D is uncertain. This CDR3 spans 12 amino acids. Trimming took 5 bases from V and 4 from J, leaving 6 bases between them. CDR1 and CDR2 (germline): MDHEN, SYDVKM. CDR3 sequence (DNA): TGTGCCAGCAGTAGTGGGAATCAGCCCCAGCATTTT. This gives the protein CASSSGNQPQHF.

There are many counts of this clonotype. The chain links TRBV7-2 to TRBJ1-6; D remains ambiguous. Trimming left V 8 bases short and J 9 bases short, with 14 bases between. This CDR3 region has 13 residues. Germline V gene sequence: CDR1 SGHTA, CDR2 FQGNSA. In DNA, the CDR3 is TGTGCCAGCCTACCCAGAGTGGGTTCACCCCTCCACTTT. This encodes CASLPRVGSPLHF.

This clonotype was seen more than once but under ten times. V and J are TRBV27 and TRBJ2-7; D may be TRBD1 (6 bases). Trimming pared 6 bases from V and 0 bases from J, leaving 9 bases between. Germline V gene data show CDR1 as MNHEY and CDR2 as SMNVEV (reference sequence). The CDR3 loop spans 13 amino acids. This chain's CDR3 is CASRGASSYEQYF. The CDR3 DNA reads as TGTGCCAGCAGGGGGGCAAGCTCCTACGAGCAGTACTTC.

This clonotype came up many times. The CDR3 is CASSSERTGPTNTGELFF. As DNA, the CDR3 is TGTGCCAGCAGCTCGGAGCGGACAGGACCAACGAACACCGGGGAGCTGTTTTTT. The chain combines TRBV5-5 with TRBJ2-2; 7 bases agree with TRBD1. Germline CDR1 SGHKS, CDR2 YYEKEE (reference sequence). V lost 3 bases and J lost 0; bases outside the gene matches: 11. CDR3 length: 18 amino acids. Variable domain in full (rest from reference TRBV5-5 and TRBJ2-2): DAGVTQSPTHLIKTRGQQVTLRCSPISGHKSVSWYQQVLGQGPQFIFQYYEKEERGRGNFPDRFSARQFPNYSSELNVNALLLGDSALYLCASSSERTGPTNTGELFFGEGSRLTVL.

This clonotype was counted many times. The V call is TRBV28, the J call TRBJ1-2; maybe TRBD1 (5 bases). The CDR3 spans 15 residues. In germline, CDR1 is MDHEN, CDR2 SYDVKM. Trimming shortened V by 3 bases and J by 5 bases, and 16 bases separated the two germline ends. Written as DNA, the CDR3 is TGTGCCAGCAGTTTGATCCAGACAGTTTCGTATGGCTACACCTTC. Encoded protein: CASSLIQTVSYGYTF.

The chain employs TRBV14 and TRBJ2-5, with D possibly matching TRBD1 (6 bases). The CDR3 extends over 14 amino acids. Germline V gives CDR1 SGHDN, CDR2 FVKESK. Trimming left V 2 bases short and J 2 bases short, with 9 bases between. The CDR3 sequence: CASSQKDSQETQYF. CDR3 coding DNA: TGTGCCAGCAGCCAAAAGGACAGTCAAGAGACCCAGTACTTC. The full variable domain, rest sourced from reference TRBV14 and TRBJ2-5, is EAGVTQFPSHSVIEKGQTVTLRCDPISGHDNLYWYRRVMGKEIKFLLHFVKESKQDESGMPNNRFLAERTGGTYSTLKVQPAELEDSGVYFCASSQKDSQETQYFGPGTRLLVL.